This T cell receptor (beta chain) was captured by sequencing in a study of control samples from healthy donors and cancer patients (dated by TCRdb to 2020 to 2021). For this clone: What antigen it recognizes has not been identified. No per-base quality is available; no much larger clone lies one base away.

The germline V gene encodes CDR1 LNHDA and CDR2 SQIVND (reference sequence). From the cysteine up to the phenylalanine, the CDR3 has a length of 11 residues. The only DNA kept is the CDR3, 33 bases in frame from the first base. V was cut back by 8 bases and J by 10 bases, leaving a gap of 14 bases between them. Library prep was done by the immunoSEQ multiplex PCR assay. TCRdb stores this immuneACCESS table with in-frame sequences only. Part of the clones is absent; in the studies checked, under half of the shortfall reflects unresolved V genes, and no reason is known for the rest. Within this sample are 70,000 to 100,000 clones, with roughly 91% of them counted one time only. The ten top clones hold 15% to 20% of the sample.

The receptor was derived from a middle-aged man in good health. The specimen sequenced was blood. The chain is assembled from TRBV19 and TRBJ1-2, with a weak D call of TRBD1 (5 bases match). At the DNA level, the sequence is TGTGCCAGTGGGGCCACGGGCACCTACACCTTC. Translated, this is CASGATGTYTF.